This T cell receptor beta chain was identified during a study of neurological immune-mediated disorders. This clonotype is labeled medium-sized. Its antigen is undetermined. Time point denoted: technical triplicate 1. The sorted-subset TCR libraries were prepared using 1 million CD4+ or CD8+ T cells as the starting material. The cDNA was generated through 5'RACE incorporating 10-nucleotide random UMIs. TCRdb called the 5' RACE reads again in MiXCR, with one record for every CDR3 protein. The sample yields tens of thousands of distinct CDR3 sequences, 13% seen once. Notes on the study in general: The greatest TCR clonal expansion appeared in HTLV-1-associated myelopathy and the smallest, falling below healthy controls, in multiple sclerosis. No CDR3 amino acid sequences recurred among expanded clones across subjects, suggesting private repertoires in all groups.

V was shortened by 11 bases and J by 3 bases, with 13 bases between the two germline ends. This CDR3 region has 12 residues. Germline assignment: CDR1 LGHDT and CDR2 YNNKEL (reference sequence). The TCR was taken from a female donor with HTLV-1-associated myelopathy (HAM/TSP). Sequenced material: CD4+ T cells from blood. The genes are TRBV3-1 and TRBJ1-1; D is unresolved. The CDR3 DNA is TGTGCCTCGCGGGTCGGGGACACTGAAGCTTTCTTT. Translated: CASRVGDTEAFF.